This T cell receptor beta chain is drawn from a study of blood T cell repertoires in COVID-19. The repertoire was sequenced with immunoSEQ multiplex PCR; TCRdb's copy has only in-frame clones and lacks some. The sample has fewer than 300,000 clones, 70% to 90% seen once. The receptor comes from a man aged 50 to 60 with COVID-19, enrolled during active disease. The specimen was peripheral blood.

The CDR3 loop reads CASSPGTSGRHQETQYF. The CDR3 coding sequence is TGTGCCAGCAGCCCGGGGACTAGCGGGAGACACCAAGAGACCCAGTACTTC. The chain combines TRBV7-9 with TRBJ2-5; 14 bases align to TRBD2. CDR1 is SEHNR, CDR2 FQNEAQ, per germline (reference sequence). Germline trimming cut 5 bases from V and 0 bases from J; bases unmatched to any gene: 5. The CDR3 is 17 amino acids.